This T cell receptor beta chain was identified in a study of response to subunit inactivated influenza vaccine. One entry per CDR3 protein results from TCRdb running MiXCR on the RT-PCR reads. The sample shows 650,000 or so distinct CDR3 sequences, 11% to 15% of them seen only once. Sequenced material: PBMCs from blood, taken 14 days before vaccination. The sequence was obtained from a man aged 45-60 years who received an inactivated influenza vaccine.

CDR3 residues: CASSKKTDRVAIVGEQYF. CDR3 DNA sequence: TGTGCCAGCAGCAAAAAAACAGACAGGGTCGCTATTGTGGGGGAGCAGTACTTC. The chain is built from TRBV21-1 and TRBJ2-7; the table's D call TRBD1 went unverified against the DNA. TRBV21-1 is assigned pseudogene status. The CDR3 runs to 18 residues.